This TCR beta chain was sequenced for a study of Ad26.COV2.S vaccination and SARS-CoV-2 variants. Germline CDR1 PRHDT, CDR2 FYEKMQ (reference sequence). Germline trimming cut 5 bases from V and 2 bases from J; bases unmatched to any gene: 11. This CDR3 has 16 amino acids. Study-level results: TCR breadth and depth analyses may have underestimated total T cell responses. Vaccinees and placebo recipients showed similar non-spike TCR breadth. In vaccinated individuals, spike-specific CD8+ and CD4+ T cell responses reportedly displayed substantial breadth. Spike-specific TCR breadth ran higher among vaccine recipients than placebo recipients.

This table comes from immunoSEQ multiplex PCR, and its TCRdb copy is limited to in-frame clones, with some not included. The table includes 85,000 to 120,000 clones, 60% to 85% detected once. As for this clone: Its specificity is unknown.

The J gene is TRBJ2-5, the V gene TRBV13; 7 positions agree with TRBD1. The clonotype originates from a human donor who had recovered from COVID-19. The material sequenced was peripheral blood, taken after recovery from COVID-19. The CDR3 region has the DNA TGTGCCAGCAGCCCGGGGACAGTCATAGGGCAAGAGACCCAGTACTTC. It encodes CASSPGTVIGQETQYF.